The rows below give T cell receptor beta chains drawn from one sample of a study of post-analysis software for immune sequencing data. TCRdb passed the PCR reads through MiXCR, listing each CDR3 protein once. The data contain roughly 600,000 distinct CDR3 sequences, 44% of them seen just once; the ten biggest clones take up 1.5% to 2%. Source material: blood. The receptors derive from a girl aged 5-17 years with multiple sclerosis. Each CDR3 is given with its conserved first and last residue. Each record gives: clone size, J gene, V gene, D gene, CDR3 length, CDR3 DNA, CDR3 protein. D genes are given only for firm matches. Some rows mark clone size as missing; the rest say once, few, many or name a class of expanded clone.

.,TRBJ2-5,TRBV14,TRBD1,15,TGTGCCAGCAGCCCAGAACAGGGGTACCAAGAGACCCAGTACTTC,CASSPEQGYQETQYF
once,TRBJ2-3,TRBV3-1,TRBD2,17,TGTGCCAGCAGCCACCCAAAAGCGGGGGGAAGCACAGATACGCAGTATTTT,CASSHPKAGGSTDTQYF
few,TRBJ1-5,TRBV27,TRBD1,15,TGTGCCAGCCAACCCGGGACAGGAGGCGAACAGCCCCAGCATTTT,CASQPGTGGEQPQHF
once,TRBJ1-2,TRBV7-3,.,15,TGTGCCAGCACCCTAAGGGGTGAAGCTAACTATGGCTACACCTTC,CASTLRGEANYGYTF
few,TRBJ2-3,TRBV7-8,TRBD1,15,TGTGCCGGCAGCGCCCAGGGGGCGGGCGCAGATACGCAGTATTTT,CAGSAQGAGADTQYF
.,TRBJ2-1,TRBV20-1,.,13,TGCAGTGCCCCCCGTAGCTCCTACAATGAGCAGTTCTTC,CSAPRSSYNEQFF
.,TRBJ2-1,TRBV5-8,TRBD2,15,TGTGCCAGCAGTCGACCCCGGGAGGCCTACAATGGGCAGTTCTTC,CASSRPREAYNGQFF
.,TRBJ2-7,TRBV5-1,TRBD1,18,TGCGCCAGCAGCCATAGAGCGAAACCCGGGACAGGGGGCTACGAGCAGTACTTC,CASSHRAKPGTGGYEQYF
.,TRBJ1-1,TRBV4-2,.,13,TGTGCCAGCAGCCAAGGGGAGGGCGGGGTGGCTTTCTTT,CASSQGEGGVAFF
.,TRBJ1-6,TRBV4-1,TRBD1,18,TGCGCCAGCAGCCTCCGGGACAGAGTTCTCTCCTATAATTCACCCCTCCACTTT,CASSLRDRVLSYNSPLHF
few,TRBJ2-7,TRBV7-2,.,14,TGTGCCAGCAGCCCCAGAGCTACGGCCTACGAGCAGTACTTC,CASSPRATAYEQYF
few,TRBJ2-7,TRBV12-3/TRBV12-4,.,13,TGTGCCAGCAGCCCGGGCCTTTACTACGAGCAGTACTTC,CASSPGLYYEQYF
.,TRBJ1-4,TRBV7-9,.,15,TGTGCCAGCAGCTTAGAGACGGGGCTTAATGAAAAACTGTTTTTT,CASSLETGLNEKLFF
few,TRBJ1-5,TRBV6-6,.,15,TGTGCCAGCAGTTACTCAGCAGGGACGAATCAGCCCCAGCATTTT,CASSYSAGTNQPQHF
.,TRBJ2-7,TRBV12-3/TRBV12-4,.,15,TGTGCCAGCAGTTCCAGAACTAGCAGACCCTACGAGCAGTACTTC,CASSSRTSRPYEQYF
.,TRBJ2-1,TRBV6-4,.,13,TGTGCCAGCAGTGACTCGTTGACCATTGAGCAGTTCTTC,CASSDSLTIEQFF
.,TRBJ1-2,TRBV6-5,.,12,TGTGCCAGCAGTACCCGAGCCATGGGCTACACCTTC,CASSTRAMGYTF
.,TRBJ2-5,TRBV9,.,15,TGTGCCAGCAGCGGCACTAGGGGCCCTAAAGAGACCCCGTACTTC,CASSGTRGPKETPYF
few,TRBJ2-1,TRBV28,TRBD2,17,TGTGCCAGCAGTTTGGTAGGTCGGGGGGTTCGAAGCAATGAGCAGTTCTTC,CASSLVGRGVRSNEQFF
few,TRBJ2-7,TRBV7-9,.,14,TGTGCCAGCAGCTCCCCATCCCAGGCGATTGAGCAGTACTTC,CASSSPSQAIEQYF
few,TRBJ2-7,TRBV18,.,15,TGTGCCAGCTCACCACCGAGGGGGAAAGGGGACGAGCAGTACTTC,CASSPPRGKGDEQYF
few,TRBJ1-2,TRBV7-3,TRBD1,15,TGTGCCAGCAGCCACAGGGGCACTGATAACTATGGCTACACCTTC,CASSHRGTDNYGYTF